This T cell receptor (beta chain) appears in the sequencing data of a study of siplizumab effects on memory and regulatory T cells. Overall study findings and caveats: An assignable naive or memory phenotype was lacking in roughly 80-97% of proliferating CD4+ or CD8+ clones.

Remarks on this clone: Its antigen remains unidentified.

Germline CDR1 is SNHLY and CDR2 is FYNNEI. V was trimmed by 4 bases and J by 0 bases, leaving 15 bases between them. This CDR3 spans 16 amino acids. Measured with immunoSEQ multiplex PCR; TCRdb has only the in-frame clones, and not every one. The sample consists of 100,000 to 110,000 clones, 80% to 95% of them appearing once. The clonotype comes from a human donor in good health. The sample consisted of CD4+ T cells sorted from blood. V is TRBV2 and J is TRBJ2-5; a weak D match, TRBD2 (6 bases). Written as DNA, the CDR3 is TGTGCCAGCAGTGGGACCGGGAGCCTGTACCAAGAGACCCAGTACTTC. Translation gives CASSGTGSLYQETQYF. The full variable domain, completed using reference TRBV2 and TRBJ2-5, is EPEVTQTPSHQVTQMGQEVILRCVPISNHLYFYWYRQILGQKVEFLVSFYNNEISEKSEIFDDQFSVERPDGSNFTLKIRSTKLEDSAMYFCASSGTGSLYQETQYFGPGTRLLVL.